These 2 T cell receptor beta chains were all obtained from the same sample, sequenced in a study of B cell selection in AIRE deficiency. This table comes from immunoSEQ multiplex PCR, and its TCRdb copy is limited to in-frame clones, with some not included. The table lists around 26,000 clones, approximately 90% of them singletons. The regulatory T cell sort gate was CD4+CD25hiCD127low/negative. Sequenced sample: CD4+CD25+ Tregs sorted from PBMCs. Receptors originate from a human donor in good health.

The V and J genes are TRBV6-5 and TRBJ1-2, with D uncertain. Germline V gene sequence: CDR1 MNHEY, CDR2 SVGAGI. The V and J ends lost 2 bases and 4 bases respectively, with 8 bases between them. CDR3 size: 13 residues. For the CDR3, the DNA is TGTGCCAGCAGTTACCGTGGACTCTATGGCTACACCTTC. Its translation is CASSYRGLYGYTF.

This clone came up once. V is TRBV5-1 and J is TRBJ1-4, with a weak D call TRBD1 (6 bases). The CDR3 has 13 residues. Trimming left V 1 base short and J 8 bases short, with 9 bases between. Germline V gene sequence: CDR1 SGHRS, CDR2 YFSETQ. Here the CDR3 reads CASSLSQGEKLFF. The CDR3 coding sequence is TGCGCCAGCAGCTTGAGCCAGGGGGAAAAACTGTTTTTT.